This T cell receptor (beta chain) is from a study of blood T cells in healthy people across ages. The CDR3 sequence is 21 residues long. The V and J ends lost 5 bases and 5 bases respectively, with 36 bases between them. Per germline, CDR1 SGHAT and CDR2 FQDESV (reference sequence). Together with a sample-barcoded 5' primer, a J-beta primer mix was included in a second PCR lasting 7 to 11 cycles. A single record per CDR3 protein comes from TCRdb applying MiXCR to the 5' RACE reads. In the table there are fewer than 2,000,000 distinct CDR3 sequences, roughly 32% of which are singletons. In this sample, this clonotype turned up a few times.

The clonotype comes from a woman in her thirties in good health. The chain couples TRBV11-1 to TRBJ2-5, with TRBD2 as a possible D gene (6 bases). Sequencing was carried out using blood. The CDR3 here is CASSRTGTWGAQPSPMETQYF. The CDR3 nucleotides are TGTGCCAGCAGCCGGACCGGGACTTGGGGAGCTCAACCTAGCCCGATGGAGACCCAGTACTTC. Full variable domain (rest looked up from reference TRBV11-1 and TRBJ2-5): EAEVAQSPRYKITEKSQAVAFWCDPISGHATLYWYRQILGQGPELLVQFQDESVVDDSQLPKDRFSAERLKGVDSTLKIQPAELGDSAMYLCASSRTGTWGAQPSPMETQYFGPGTRLLVL.